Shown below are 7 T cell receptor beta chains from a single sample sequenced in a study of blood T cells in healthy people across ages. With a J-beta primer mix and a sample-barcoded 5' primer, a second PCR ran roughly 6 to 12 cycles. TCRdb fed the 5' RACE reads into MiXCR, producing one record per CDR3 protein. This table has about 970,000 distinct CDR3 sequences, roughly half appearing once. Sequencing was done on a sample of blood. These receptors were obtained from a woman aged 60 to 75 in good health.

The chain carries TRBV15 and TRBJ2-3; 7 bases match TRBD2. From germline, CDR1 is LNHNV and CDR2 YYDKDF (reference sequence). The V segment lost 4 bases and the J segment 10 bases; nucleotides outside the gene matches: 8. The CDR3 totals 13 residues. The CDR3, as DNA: TGTGCCACCAGCAAAACACGGGAGGCTGCGCAGTATTTT. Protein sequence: CATSKTREAAQYF.

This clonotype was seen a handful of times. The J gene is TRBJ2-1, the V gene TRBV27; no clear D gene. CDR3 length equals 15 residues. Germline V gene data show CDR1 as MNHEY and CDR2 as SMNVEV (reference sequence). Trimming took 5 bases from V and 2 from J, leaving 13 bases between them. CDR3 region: CASSLDREAYNEQFF. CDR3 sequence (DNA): TGTGCCAGCAGTCTCGACCGTGAAGCCTACAATGAGCAGTTCTTC.

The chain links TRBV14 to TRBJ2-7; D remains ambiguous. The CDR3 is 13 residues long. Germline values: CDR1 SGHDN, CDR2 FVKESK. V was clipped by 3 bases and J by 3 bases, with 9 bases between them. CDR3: CASSQGRYYEQYF. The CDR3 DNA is TGTGCCAGCAGCCAGGGTCGATACTACGAGCAGTACTTC.

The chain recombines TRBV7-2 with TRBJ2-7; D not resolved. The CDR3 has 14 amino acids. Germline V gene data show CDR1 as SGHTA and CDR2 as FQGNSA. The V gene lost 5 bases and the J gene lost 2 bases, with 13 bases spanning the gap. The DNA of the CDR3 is TGTGCCAGCAGCGCCCGGGCCGTAACCTACGAGCAGTACTTC. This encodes CASSARAVTYEQYF.

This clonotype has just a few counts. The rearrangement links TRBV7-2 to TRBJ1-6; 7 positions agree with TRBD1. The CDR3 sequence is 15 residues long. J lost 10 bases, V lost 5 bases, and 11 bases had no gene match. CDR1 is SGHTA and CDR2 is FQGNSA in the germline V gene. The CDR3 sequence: CASSTRTGGVSPLHF. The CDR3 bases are TGTGCCAGCAGCACTCGGACAGGAGGAGTCTCACCCCTCCACTTT. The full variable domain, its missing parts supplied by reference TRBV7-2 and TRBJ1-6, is GAGVSQSPSNKVTEKGKDVELRCDPISGHTALYWYRQSLGQGLEFLIYFQGNSAPDKSGLPSDRFSAERTGGSVSTLTIQRTQQEDSAVYLCASSTRTGGVSPLHFGNGTRLTVT.

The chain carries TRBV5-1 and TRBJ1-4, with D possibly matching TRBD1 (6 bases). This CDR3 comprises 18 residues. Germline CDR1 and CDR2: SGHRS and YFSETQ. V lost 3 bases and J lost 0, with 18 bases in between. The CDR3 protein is CASSSYPTGGATNEKLFF. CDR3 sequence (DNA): TGCGCCAGCAGCTCCTACCCGACAGGAGGGGCAACTAATGAAAAACTGTTTTTT.

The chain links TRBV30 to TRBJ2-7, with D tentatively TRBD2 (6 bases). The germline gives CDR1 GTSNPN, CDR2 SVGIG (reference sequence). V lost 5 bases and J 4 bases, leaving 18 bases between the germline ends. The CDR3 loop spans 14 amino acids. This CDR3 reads CAWGRSWPIYEQYF. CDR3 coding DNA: TGTGCCTGGGGGAGGTCGTGGCCTATTTACGAGCAGTACTTC.